This TCR beta chain was sequenced in a study of vaccination and CD4 T cells after COVID-19. General observations from the study: Spike mono-reactivity was found in 304 of the 307 vaccine-specific clones identified in convalescent patients.

Described treatment: approximately 11-day PBMC culture with coronavirus spike peptide pools or control peptides (ViraFEST assay). At the Johns Hopkins FTIC core, DNA taken from cultured CD4+ T cells was sequenced by way of the Oncomine TCR Beta short-read assay. TCRdb ran MiXCR on the PCR reads and lists one entry per CDR3 protein. The sample lists around 12,000 distinct CDR3 sequences, roughly 48% occurring once. This clonotype has only a few counts. Its antigen remains unknown. The CDR3 totals 13 residues. From germline, CDR1 is DFQATT and CDR2 SNEGSKA (reference sequence). This TCR came from a human donor who had recovered from COVID-19. This sequence joins TRBV20-1 and TRBJ1-2; possible D gene TRBD1, 5 bases. Sequenced input: CD4+ T cells from blood, cultured in vitro. The CDR3 reads CIGRDFLGYGYTF. CDR3 DNA: TGCATCGGAAGGGACTTTCTGGGCTATGGCTACACCTTC.